One sample yielded the 20 T cell receptor beta chains listed below, sequenced in a study of T-cell reconstitution after alpha-beta-depleted transplantation in children. For TCRbeta, the library was prepared with unique molecular identifiers. TCRdb reanalysed the PCR reads using MiXCR and keeps one entry per CDR3 protein. Here the sample spans about half a million distinct CDR3 sequences, approximately 13% being singletons. The source material was PBMCs from the stem cell graft donor, sampled from the stem cell graft. The source of these receptors is a human donor who donated a stem cell graft to a child with combined immunodeficiency.

This clonotype was seen many times. The chain carries TRBV20-1 and TRBJ1-1, with TRBD1 matching over 9 bases. The CDR3 length is 15 residues. Germline-derived CDR1 and CDR2 are DFQATT and SNEGSKA (reference sequence). J was trimmed by 4 bases and V by 5 bases; bases with no gene match: 11. The CDR3 spells CSADNRGPWGTEAFF. In nucleotides, the CDR3 is TGCAGTGCTGATAACAGGGGGCCGTGGGGCACTGAAGCTTTCTTT.

Ten or more counts support this clonotype. This chain connects TRBV5-1 to TRBJ2-3; the D gene is possibly TRBD2 (6 bases). The CDR3 sequence is 16 residues long. CDR1 and CDR2 from the germline V gene are SGHRS and YFSETQ. V shed 4 bases and J shed 5 bases, with 20 bases lying between them. The CDR3 DNA reads TGCGCCAGCAGCGCTAAATCGGGTTACGGGGGAGATACGCAGTATTTT. This gives the protein CASSAKSGYGGDTQYF.

This clonotype was recorded a few times. The chain links TRBV25-1 to TRBJ1-2; maybe TRBD1 (6 bases). Germline CDR1 reads MGHDK; CDR2 reads SYGVNS. This CDR3 spans 11 amino acids. V dropped 5 bases and J dropped 6 bases, with 7 bases sitting between them. The CDR3 protein is CASSRGNGYTF. The CDR3 DNA reads as TGTGCCAGCAGTAGGGGGAATGGCTACACCTTC.

The chain employs TRBV28 and TRBJ1-6; D gene unclear. The CDR3 contains 16 residues. Germline V CDR1 and CDR2: MDHEN, SYDVKM. V was cut by 6 bases and J by 3 bases, with 15 bases left in between. Written as DNA, the CDR3 is TGTGCCAGCAGCCGTCCCCGGGTCCACTATAATTCACCCCTCCACTTT. Translation gives CASSRPRVHYNSPLHF.

This clonotype was seen only a few times. The chain joins TRBV7-8 to TRBJ2-7, with TRBD1 as a possible D gene (6 bases). Trimming stripped 5 bases from V and 0 bases from J, with 14 bases between. Looked up from germline, CDR1 is SGHVS and CDR2 is FQNEAQ. The length of the CDR3 is 15 residues. The CDR3 loop reads CASSGTGSASYEQYF. The CDR3 coding sequence is TGTGCCAGCAGCGGTACAGGGTCCGCCTCCTACGAGCAGTACTTC. Full variable domain (missing parts from reference TRBV7-8 and TRBJ2-7): GAGVSQSPRYKVAKRGQDVALRCDPISGHVSLFWYQQALGQGPEFLTYFQNEAQLDKSGLPSDRFFAERPEGSVSTLKIQRTQQEDSAVYLCASSGTGSASYEQYFGPGTRLTVT.

There are many counts of this clonotype. This chain connects TRBV19 to TRBJ1-1, with 12 bases lining up with TRBD1. Per the germline V gene, CDR1 is LNHDA and CDR2 is SQIVND (reference sequence). This CDR3 contains 15 residues. The ends lost 4 bases at V and 6 bases at J; junction bases unmatched: 6. CDR3 in DNA: TGTGCCAGTAGTACCACGGGACAGGGGGCATCTGAAGCTTTCTTT. Amino acids: CASSTTGQGASEAFF.

This clonotype was observed a few times. This chain joins TRBV29-1 and TRBJ2-1; 9 positions match TRBD2. There are 15 residues in the CDR3. Germline lookup yields CDR1 SQVTM and CDR2 ANQGSEA. Trimming took 2 bases from V and 7 from J; bases not matched to a gene: 9. CDR3 sequence reads: CSVESTSGMWNEQFF. The CDR3 coding sequence is TGCAGCGTTGAATCGACTAGCGGAATGTGGAATGAGCAGTTCTTC.

The chain uses TRBV6-5 and TRBJ1-1; a weak D match, TRBD1 (6 bases). Looked up from germline, CDR1 is MNHEY and CDR2 is SVGAGI. This CDR3 comprises 12 residues. Trimming cost V 10 bases and J 8 bases, with 17 bases left between them. The DNA for the CDR3 is TGTGCCACCCTGGGGGGCAGCCAGGAAGCTTTCTTT. As protein: CATLGGSQEAFF.

This clonotype has a handful of counts. The V call is TRBV11-3, the J call TRBJ2-3; tentative D call: TRBD2 (6 bases). Looked up from germline, CDR1 is SGHNT and CDR2 is YENEEA. The CDR3 contains 18 residues. Between the trimmed V and J ends, which lost 1 base and 0 bases, there was a span of 17 bases. DNA for the CDR3: TGTGCCAGCAGCTTAGTCGTGCGGGGAGGAACTAGCACAGATACGCAGTATTTT. It specifies CASSLVVRGGTSTDTQYF.

The sample holds a few counts of this clonotype. The rearrangement uses TRBV20-1 and TRBJ2-4, with D perhaps assigned TRBD1 or TRBD2 (5 bases each). The length of the CDR3 is 14 residues. The germline V gene has CDR1 DFQATT and CDR2 SNEGSKA (reference sequence). Trimming pared 6 bases from V and 0 bases from J, leaving 12 bases between. The CDR3 DNA sequence: TGCAGTGCGCCCGGGACCCGAGCCAAAAACATTCAGTACTTC. Its translation is CSAPGTRAKNIQYF.

This clonotype was seen a few times. V usage is TRBV21-1 and J usage is TRBJ2-7; the table's D gene call, TRBD2, was not cross checked with the DNA. TRBV21-1 is shown as a pseudogene. CDR3 size: 14 residues. The CDR3 DNA reads as TGTGCCAGCAGCAAATGGACGGCTAGCTACGAGCAGTACTTC. Its translation: CASSKWTASYEQYF.

V and J are TRBV5-6 and TRBJ2-7; 7 nucleotides line up with TRBD2. The length of the CDR3 is 17 residues. V lost 0 bases, J lost 0 bases, and 9 bases stayed unmatched. Looked up from germline, CDR1 is SGHDT and CDR2 is YYEEEE. CDR3 sequence: CASSLDTGAGSSYEQYF. DNA for the CDR3: TGTGCCAGCAGCTTGGATACAGGAGCGGGAAGCTCCTACGAGCAGTACTTC.

This clonotype has only a few counts. The chain links TRBV6-5 to TRBJ1-2; D might be TRBD1 (5 bases). The CDR3 has 11 amino acids. Trimming stripped 6 bases from V and 11 bases from J, with 13 bases between. In germline, CDR1 is MNHEY, CDR2 SVGAGI. The CDR3 nucleotides are TGTGCCAGCAGCGGGGGTTTTAAGTACACCTTC. Translated, it gives CASSGGFKYTF.

This clonotype appeared many times. The chain uses TRBV2 and TRBJ2-4, with no clear D. The CDR3 spans 11 residues. Germline V lookup: CDR1 SNHLY, CDR2 FYNNEI. The V and J ends lost 3 bases and 9 bases respectively, with 6 bases between them. The CDR3 DNA sequence: TGTGCCAGCAGTGAGTGGCTCATTCAGTACTTC. Its translation is CASSEWLIQYF.

The chain uses TRBV4-2 and TRBJ2-5, with D perhaps TRBD1 or TRBD2 (5 bases each). CDR3 size: 15 residues. Germline V gene lookup returns CDR1 LGHNA and CDR2 YNFKEQ. V lost 3 bases, J lost 1 base, and 12 bases lay in between. CDR3 nucleotide sequence: TGTGCCAGCAGCCAGGACGGGGACCCCCAAGAGACCCAGTACTTC. Its protein product is CASSQDGDPQETQYF.

This clonotype has a handful of counts. This rearrangement joins TRBV20-1 to TRBJ2-2; D is unclear. Trimming took 0 bases from V and 5 from J, leaving 7 bases between them. In germline, CDR1 is DFQATT, CDR2 SNEGSKA (reference sequence). This CDR3 contains 13 residues. The CDR3 loop reads CSARDPRTGELFF. Written as DNA, the CDR3 is TGCAGTGCTAGAGACCCGCGGACCGGGGAGCTGTTTTTT.

J is TRBJ2-1 and V is TRBV6-5; weak D call: TRBD2 (6 bases). Trimming stripped 4 bases from V and 1 base from J, with 8 bases between. This CDR3 comprises 14 residues. CDR1 is MNHEY and CDR2 is SVGAGI in the germline V gene. CDR3 nucleotide sequence: TGTGCCAGCAGTTGGCGGGAATCCTACAATGAGCAGTTCTTC. Its translation is CASSWRESYNEQFF.

This clonotype was picked up many times. The chain links TRBV7-3 to TRBJ1-1; D perhaps matches TRBD1 (5 bases). This CDR3 contains 14 residues. Germline CDR1 reads SGHTA; CDR2 reads FQGTGA. V lost 1 base and J 4 bases, leaving 10 bases between the germline ends. Written as DNA, the CDR3 is TGTGCCAGCAGCTTAAGTGGGGGGGGCACTGAAGCTTTCTTT. Residues: CASSLSGGGTEAFF.

This clonotype appeared a few times. V usage is TRBV7-9 and J usage is TRBJ1-2; possible D gene TRBD1, 5 bases. The CDR3 totals 14 residues. CDR1 SEHNR and CDR2 FQNEAQ come from the germline V gene (reference sequence). Deletions cut 5 bases from V and 7 bases from J, with 17 bases between. The CDR3 sequence: CASSQSGRMIGYTF. The DNA for the CDR3 is TGTGCCAGCAGCCAATCAGGGAGAATGATTGGCTACACCTTC.

This clonotype was counted between two and nine times. V is TRBV5-8 and J is TRBJ2-3, with 14 bases aligning to TRBD2. V shed 4 bases and J 6 bases; nucleotides not matched to a gene: 7. The CDR3 sequence is 16 residues long. Germline CDR1 is SGHTS and CDR2 is YDEGEE. The CDR3 nucleotides read TGTGCCAGCAGCCAGGGGACTAGCGGGGGCAAGGATACGCAGTATTTT. This codes for CASSQGTSGGKDTQYF.